What follows describes a single T cell receptor (beta chain). cDNA was made by 5'RACE with 10-nucleotide random UMIs. TCRdb re-called the 5' RACE reads with MiXCR, one entry per CDR3 protein. The sample holds about 35,000 distinct CDR3 sequences, approximately 4.2% seen once. This sample was taken from a study of neurological immune-mediated disorders. This CDR3 contains 14 residues. In germline, CDR1 is SGHVS, CDR2 FQNEAQ. The V end was cut by 5 bases, the J end by 1 base, with 11 bases between. The sequence came from a man aged 25 to 40 with multiple sclerosis. The chain uses TRBV7-8 and TRBJ1-1, with unresolved D. Sequences were obtained from PBMCs. The CDR3 reads CASSAFWGNTEAFF. The CDR3 nucleotides read TGTGCCAGCAGCGCCTTCTGGGGGAACACTGAAGCTTTCTTT. The variable domain in full, with the rest retrieved from reference TRBV7-8 and TRBJ1-1, is GAGVSQSPRYKVAKRGQDVALRCDPISGHVSLFWYQQALGQGPEFLTYFQNEAQLDKSGLPSDRFFAERPEGSVSTLKIQRTQQEDSAVYLCASSAFWGNTEAFFGQGTRLTVV.